Each of the 18 T cell receptor beta chains below was sequenced from the same sample in a study of molecular identifiers for immune sequencing clone quantification. Using its own MiXCR run on the PCR reads, TCRdb lists one record per CDR3 protein. The sample includes some 680,000 distinct CDR3 sequences, roughly 27% of them seen just once. Sequenced input: naive CD8+ T cells from blood, with Jurkat cell RNA spiked in. Subset indicated: FACS-sorted CD8+CD4-CCR7+CD45RA+ naive T cells. The receptors were gathered from a human donor in good health. Some libraries in this study had Jurkat cell RNA spiked in.

This clonotype showed up just a few times. This chain connects TRBV7-9 to TRBJ1-1; D might be TRBD1 (6 bases). With 5 bases removed from V and 7 bases from J, the gap between germline ends came to 20 bases. CDR3 size: 15 residues. Germline CDR1 reads SEHNR; CDR2 reads FQNEAQ (reference sequence). CDR3 region: CASSPNIAGADEAFF. CDR3 DNA sequence: TGTGCCAGCAGCCCAAACATAGCGGGGGCGGATGAAGCTTTCTTT.

Details on this clonotype: This sequence may be a read error, since a much larger clone differs from it by one base. V is TRBV4-2 and J is TRBJ2-2; D is unresolved. CDR3 length equals 14 residues. Trimming stripped 3 bases from V and 10 bases from J, with 15 bases between. Germline V lookup: CDR1 LGHNA, CDR2 YNFKEQ. The CDR3 is CASSQSVRVEELFF. The CDR3 DNA is TGTGCCAGCAGCCAGTCAGTGAGAGTTGAGGAGCTGTTTTTT.

Worth noting for this clonotype: A much larger clone differs by one base, so this may be a read error. This chain connects TRBV30 to TRBJ2-1; D is possibly TRBD1 (7 bases). CDR3 length: 16 residues. The V gene's germline CDR1 is GTSNPN and CDR2 SVGIG (reference sequence). The CDR3 loop is CAWSEGTGEDYDEQFF. The CDR3 nucleotides read TGTGCCTGGAGTGAGGGAACAGGGGAGGACTACGATGAGCAGTTCTTC.

This clonotype was counted at least ten times. The rearrangement links TRBV20-1 to TRBJ2-7, with unresolved D. The V end lost 6 bases, the J end lost 3 bases, and 9 bases lay between the germline ends. CDR1 is DFQATT and CDR2 is SNEGSKA in the germline V gene (reference sequence). The CDR3 has 11 residues. The CDR3, as DNA: TGCAGTGCCCTGGACGGCTACGAGCAGTACTTC. Translation: CSALDGYEQYF.

The chain employs TRBV5-4 and TRBJ1-2; 7 bases agree with TRBD1. The CDR3 sequence is 16 residues long. V gave up 3 bases and J gave up 0 bases; unmatched junction bases: 8. In germline, CDR1 is SGHNT, CDR2 YYREEE (reference sequence). In DNA, the CDR3 is TGTGCCAGCAGCTCGACCAGGGACAGAACTAACTATGGCTACACCTTC. This translates into CASSSTRDRTNYGYTF.

This clonotype was found many times. The rearrangement uses TRBV10-3 and TRBJ2-7; weak D call: TRBD2 (5 bases). This CDR3 is built from 12 residues. The V gene lost 3 bases and the J gene lost 3 bases, with 6 bases spanning the gap. The germline V gene encodes CDR1 ENHRY and CDR2 SYGVKD. CDR3 region: CAISDGSYEQYF. The CDR3 DNA sequence: TGTGCCATCAGTGATGGGAGCTACGAGCAGTACTTC.

This clonotype has only a few counts. The CDR3 region has the DNA TGTGCCAGCAGCTTTCTAGAGGTAACCTACGAGCAGTACTTC. It encodes CASSFLEVTYEQYF. This chain links TRBV7-9 with TRBJ2-7; D gene ambiguous. Looked up from germline, CDR1 is SEHNR and CDR2 is FQNEAQ (reference sequence). V lost 3 bases and J lost 2, with 11 bases in between. CDR3 length equals 14 residues.

The V call is TRBV2, the J call TRBJ2-2, with D uncertain. The CDR3 length is 12 residues. The V end was cut by 2 bases, the J end by 6 bases, with 4 bases between. Germline lookup yields CDR1 SNHLY and CDR2 FYNNEI. The CDR3 DNA follows: TGTGCCAGCAGTGAACTTCCCGGGGAGCTGTTTTTT. This translates into CASSELPGELFF.

The V gene is TRBV10-2, the J gene TRBJ2-5; 15 nucleotides line up with TRBD2. CDR3 length: 16 residues. The junction had 1 base not matched to a gene; V was cut back by 3 bases and J by 2 bases. Germline CDR1 and CDR2: WSHSY and SAAADI. The CDR3 nucleotides are TGCGCCAGCAGTGATGGACTAGCGGGGGGGCAAGAGACCCAGTACTTC. Residues: CASSDGLAGGQETQYF.

To note about this clonotype: A single base separates this from a much larger clone, so it may be a read error. The chain recombines TRBV29-1 with TRBJ2-5; weak D call: TRBD1 (6 bases). This CDR3 has 13 amino acids. From germline, CDR1 is SQVTM and CDR2 ANQGSEA. CDR3 nucleotides: TGCGGCGTCGACCGGGACAATCAAGAGACCCAGTACTTC. It codes for CGVDRDNQETQYF.

This clonotype was seen many times. This sequence joins TRBV14 and TRBJ2-5; 8 bases are shared with TRBD1. This CDR3 is built from 15 residues. CDR1 and CDR2 from the germline V gene are SGHDN and FVKESK. V lost 2 bases to trimming and J lost 2 bases; unmatched junction nucleotides: 4. As DNA, the CDR3 is TGTGCCAGCAGCCAACCTGGGACAGGACAAGAGACCCAGTACTTC. It translates to CASSQPGTGQETQYF.

For this clonotype: This may stem from a read error, because a much larger clone lies one nucleotide away. The missing conserved phenylalanine or tryptophan at the end of this CDR3 makes a read error likely. The genes are TRBV25-1 and TRBJ2-7; the D is unclear. V was trimmed by 3 bases and J by 0 bases, leaving 9 bases between them. The CDR3 length is 14 residues. Germline V CDR1 and CDR2: MGHDK, SYGVNS. The CDR3 DNA reads TGTGCCAGCAGTGAGAAGCCCCACTCCTACGAGCAGTACCTC. This gives the protein CASSEKPHSYEQYL.

The gene calls are TRBV6-2 or TRBV6-3 and TRBJ1-1, with TRBD1 matching over 10 bases. The CDR3 loop spans 15 amino acids. The V and J ends lost 2 bases and 1 base, in that order; junction bases with no gene match: 1. Germline V gene lookup returns CDR1 MNHEY and CDR2 SVGEGT. CDR3 in DNA: TGTGCCAGCAGTTACGGGGACAGGGGGAACACTGAAGCTTTCTTT. Its protein is CASSYGDRGNTEAFF.

This clonotype was seen ten or more times. In DNA form, the CDR3 reads TGCGCCAGCAGCCCCGTATTGGACACGAATGAAGCTTTCTTT. Residues: CASSPVLDTNEAFF. The V call is TRBV4-3, the J call TRBJ1-1; TRBD1 is a possible D gene (5 bases). The V gene's germline CDR1 is LGHNA and CDR2 YSLEER. CDR3 size: 14 residues. With 4 bases removed from V and 7 bases from J, the gap between germline ends came to 16 bases.

This clonotype has a handful of counts. The V gene is TRBV12-3 or TRBV12-4, the J gene TRBJ1-2, with TRBD1 as a possible D gene (5 bases). This CDR3 has 13 residues. V was cut by 6 bases and J by 1 base, with 9 bases left in between. The CDR3: CASRQDGNYGYTF. CDR3 nucleotide sequence: TGTGCCAGCAGACAGGACGGTAACTATGGCTACACCTTC.

In regard to this clonotype: A much more abundant neighbour one base away suggests this may be a read error. The chain uses TRBV4-3 and TRBJ2-5, with D unclear. Germline V CDR1 and CDR2: LGHNA, YSLEER. The CDR3 is made up of 18 amino acids. The ends were cut back, 2 bases at V and 1 base at J, with 20 bases in the middle. Written as DNA, the CDR3 is TGCGCCAGCAGCCAACCGATCCCCCCCCCGGGCCCCCAAGAGACCCAGTACTTC. Amino acid sequence: CASSQPIPPPGPQETQYF.

This clonotype was detected once. Being one base from a much bigger clone, this may be a read error. The chain employs TRBV5-6 and TRBJ2-7; D is unclear. The CDR3 has 12 amino acids. Germline V CDR1 and CDR2: SGHDT, YYEEEE. CDR3 in amino acids: CASSYPVYERYF. The CDR3 DNA reads as TGTGCCAGCAGCTACCCCGTCTACGAGCGGTACTTC.

The chain employs TRBV27 and TRBJ2-7, with 8 bases identical to TRBD1. The CDR3 totals 14 residues. Germline loops: CDR1 MNHEY, CDR2 SMNVEV (reference sequence). Germline trimming cut 7 bases from V and 5 bases from J; bases unmatched to any gene: 10. DNA for the CDR3: TGTGCCAGCAATGTAACAGGGGGATTAAACGAGCAGTACTTC. The encoded protein is CASNVTGGLNEQYF.